The T cell receptor beta chain described here comes from a study of blood T cell repertoires in COVID-19. Whole-study context: PBMCs, B-cell-depleted T cells, or T cells provided the cDNA or gDNA that made up the material.

The germline V gene has CDR1 WSHSY and CDR2 SAAADI. CDR3 length: 14 residues. J lost 5 bases, V lost 5 bases, and 2 bases had no gene match. As originally analysed: Amplified reference gene primers provided the basis for estimating nucleated cell counts. Sequencing used immunoSEQ multiplex PCR; TCRdb keeps in-frame clones, though not all of them. D and trimming were read from the DNA, whereas the V and J calls and clone size are those reported in that table. The sample includes approximately 200,000 clones, roughly 92% of them seen just once. This chain connects TRBV10-2 to TRBJ1-6; 8 bases are a match to TRBD1. Sequences were obtained from peripheral blood. This receptor was obtained from a man under 40 with COVID-19, enrolled during active disease. Here the CDR3 reads CASSPDRDNSPLHF. In DNA form, the CDR3 reads TGCGCCAGCAGTCCGGACAGGGATAATTCACCCCTCCACTTT.